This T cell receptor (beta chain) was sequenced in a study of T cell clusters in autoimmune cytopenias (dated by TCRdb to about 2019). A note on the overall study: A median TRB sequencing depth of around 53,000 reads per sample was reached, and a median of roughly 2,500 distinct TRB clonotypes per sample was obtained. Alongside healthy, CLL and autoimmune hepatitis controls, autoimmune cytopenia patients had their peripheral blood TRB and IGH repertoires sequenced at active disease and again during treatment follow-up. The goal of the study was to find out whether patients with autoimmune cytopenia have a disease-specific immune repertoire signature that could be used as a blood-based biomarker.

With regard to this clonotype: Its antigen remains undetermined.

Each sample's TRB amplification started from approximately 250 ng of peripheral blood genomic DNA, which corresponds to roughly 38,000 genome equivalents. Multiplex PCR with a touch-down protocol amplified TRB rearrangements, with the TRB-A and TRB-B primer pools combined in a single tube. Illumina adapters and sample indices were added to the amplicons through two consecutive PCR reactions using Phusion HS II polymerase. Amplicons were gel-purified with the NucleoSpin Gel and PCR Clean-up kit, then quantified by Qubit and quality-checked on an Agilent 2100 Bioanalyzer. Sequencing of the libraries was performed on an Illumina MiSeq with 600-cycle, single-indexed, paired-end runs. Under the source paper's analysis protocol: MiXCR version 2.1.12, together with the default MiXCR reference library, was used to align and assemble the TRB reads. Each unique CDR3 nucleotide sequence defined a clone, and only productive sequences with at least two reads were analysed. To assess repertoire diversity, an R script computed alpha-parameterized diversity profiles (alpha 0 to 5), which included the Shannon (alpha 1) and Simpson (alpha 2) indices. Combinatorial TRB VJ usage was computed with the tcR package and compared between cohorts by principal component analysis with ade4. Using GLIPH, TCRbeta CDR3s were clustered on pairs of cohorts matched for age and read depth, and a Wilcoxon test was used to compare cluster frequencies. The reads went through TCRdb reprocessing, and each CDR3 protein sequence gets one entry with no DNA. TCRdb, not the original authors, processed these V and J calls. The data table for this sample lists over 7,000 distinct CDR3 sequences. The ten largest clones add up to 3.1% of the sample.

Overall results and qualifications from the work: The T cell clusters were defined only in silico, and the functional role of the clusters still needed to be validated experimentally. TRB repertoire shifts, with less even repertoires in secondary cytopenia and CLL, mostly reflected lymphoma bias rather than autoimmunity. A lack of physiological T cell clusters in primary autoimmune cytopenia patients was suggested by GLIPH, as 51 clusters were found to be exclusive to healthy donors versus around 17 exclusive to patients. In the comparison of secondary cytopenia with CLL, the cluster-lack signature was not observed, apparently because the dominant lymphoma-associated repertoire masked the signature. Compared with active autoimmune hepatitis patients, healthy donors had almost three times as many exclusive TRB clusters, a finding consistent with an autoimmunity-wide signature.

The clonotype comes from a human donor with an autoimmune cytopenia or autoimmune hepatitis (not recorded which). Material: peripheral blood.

The CDR3 in this case is CASRVMGNQPQHF. This chain joins TRBV6-1 to TRBJ1-5. According to the germline V gene, CDR1 reads MNHNS and CDR2 reads SASEGT. Measured from the cysteine to the phenylalanine, the CDR3 is 13 residues long. The DNA is unrecorded.